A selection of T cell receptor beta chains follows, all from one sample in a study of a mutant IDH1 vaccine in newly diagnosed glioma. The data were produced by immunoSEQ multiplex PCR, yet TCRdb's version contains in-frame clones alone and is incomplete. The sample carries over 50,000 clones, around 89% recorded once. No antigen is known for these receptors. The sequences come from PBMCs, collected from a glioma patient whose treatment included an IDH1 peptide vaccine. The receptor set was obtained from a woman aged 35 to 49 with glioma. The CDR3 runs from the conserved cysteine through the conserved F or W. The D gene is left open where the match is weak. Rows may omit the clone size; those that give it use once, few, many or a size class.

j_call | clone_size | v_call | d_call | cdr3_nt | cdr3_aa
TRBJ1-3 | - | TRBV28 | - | TGTGCCAGCAGTTTGGGTCAGAACTCTGGAAACACCATATATTTT | CASSLGQNSGNTIYF
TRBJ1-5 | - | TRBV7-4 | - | TGTGCCAGCAGCCCTTTGGGGACGGTGCCCCAGCATTTT | CASSPLGTVPQHF
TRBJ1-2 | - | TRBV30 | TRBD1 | TGTGCCTGGAGTAGGGAACAGGGGGCAGGTTATGGCTACACCTTC | CAWSREQGAGYGYTF
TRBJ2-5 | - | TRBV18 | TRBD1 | TGTGCCAGCTCACCACTGGACAGGGACCAAGAGACCCAGTACTTC | CASSPLDRDQETQYF
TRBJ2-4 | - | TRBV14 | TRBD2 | TGTGCCAGCAGCCAAGCGGGGGGGGGCAAAAACATTCAGTACTTC | CASSQAGGGKNIQYF
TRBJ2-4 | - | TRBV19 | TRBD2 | TGTGCCAGTAGTATGTCTAGCGGGGGGGCCTCTATGGCCAAAAACATTCAGTACTTC | CASSMSSGGASMAKNIQYF
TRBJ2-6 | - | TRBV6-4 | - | TGTGCCAGCAGCGCGGACCGCTCTGGGGCCAACGTCCTGACTTTC | CASSADRSGANVLTF
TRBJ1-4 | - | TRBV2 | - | TGTGCCAGCAGTGTAGCTAAAGGGTCATCTAATGAAAAACTGTTTTTT | CASSVAKGSSNEKLFF
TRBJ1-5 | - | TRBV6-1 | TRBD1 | TGTGCCAGCAGTGACACAGGGGGGGTTCAGCCCCAGCATTTT | CASSDTGGVQPQHF
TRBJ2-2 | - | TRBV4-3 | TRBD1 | TGCGCCAGCAGCCAAGATAGGGGGCGTGAGTCCGGGGAGCTGTTTTTT | CASSQDRGRESGELFF
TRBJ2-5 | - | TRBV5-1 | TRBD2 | TGCGCCAGCAGCTTCCTAGCGGGAGGAGAAGAGACCCAGTACTTC | CASSFLAGGEETQYF
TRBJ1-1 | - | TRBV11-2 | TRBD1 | TGTGCCAGCAGCTTAGCCAGGGGGAGGAACACTGAAGCTTTCTTT | CASSLARGRNTEAFF
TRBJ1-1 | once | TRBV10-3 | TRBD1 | TGTGCCATCAGTGGGGACAGGGTTTCGAACACTGAAGCTTTCTTT | CAISGDRVSNTEAFF
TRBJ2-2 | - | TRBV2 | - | TGTGCCAGCAGTACCGACACCGGGGAGCTGTTTTTT | CASSTDTGELFF
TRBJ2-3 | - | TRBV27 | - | TGTGCCAGCAGTTTACTTACAGGGAGGGATACGCAGTATTTT | CASSLLTGRDTQYF
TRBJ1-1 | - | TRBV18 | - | TGTGCCAGCTCACTCAATAAGCCGGGTGTGAACACTGAAGCTTTCTTT | CASSLNKPGVNTEAFF
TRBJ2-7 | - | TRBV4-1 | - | TGCGCCAGCAGCCAGGGTCGCTCCTACGAGCAGTACTTC | CASSQGRSYEQYF
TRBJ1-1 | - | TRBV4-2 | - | TGTGCCAGCAGCCGAACCCCCTTGACAGGGAACACTGAAGCTTTCTTT | CASSRTPLTGNTEAFF
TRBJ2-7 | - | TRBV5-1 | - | TGCGCCAGCAGCTTGGGGGGGACCTACGAGCAGTACTTC | CASSLGGTYEQYF
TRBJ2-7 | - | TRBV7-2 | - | TGTGCCAGCAGCTTAGATGGTGGGATCAGCTACGAGCAGTACTTC | CASSLDGGISYEQYF
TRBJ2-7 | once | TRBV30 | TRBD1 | TGTGCCTGGAGTTTACGGGACAGTTACGAGCGGTACTTC | CAWSLRDSYERYF
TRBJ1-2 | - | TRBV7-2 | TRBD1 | TGTGCCAGCAGCCCAAGCCCCTTGACAGGGCGCTACACCTTC | CASSPSPLTGRYTF
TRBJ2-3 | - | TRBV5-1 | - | TGCGCCAGCAGCTTGGCACAGGGGGGGGGCACAGATACGCAGTATTTT | CASSLAQGGGTDTQYF
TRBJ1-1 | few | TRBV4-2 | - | TGTGCCAGCAGCCAAGATGCAGAGGGCAGAAGGGAAGCTTTCTTT | CASSQDAEGRREAFF
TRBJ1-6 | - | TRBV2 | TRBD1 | TGTGCCAGCCAAGACAGGGCCGAATCACCCCTCCACTTT | CASQDRAESPLHF
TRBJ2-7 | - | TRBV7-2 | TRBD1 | TGTGCCAGCAGCCGGCGGACAGGGGACATCTACGAGCAGTACTTC | CASSRRTGDIYEQYF
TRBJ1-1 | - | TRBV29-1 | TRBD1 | TGCAGCGTTGACGGACAGGGGAGGACTGAAGCTTTCTTT | CSVDGQGRTEAFF
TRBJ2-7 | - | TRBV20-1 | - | TGCAGTGCTATTCGGAGCTACGAGCAGTACTTC | CSAIRSYEQYF
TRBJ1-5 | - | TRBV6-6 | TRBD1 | TGTGCCAGCAGTTACGGGACAGGGAATCAGCCCCAGCATTTT | CASSYGTGNQPQHF
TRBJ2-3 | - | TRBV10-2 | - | TGCGCCAGCAGTTTGACCAGGATCACAGATACGCAGTATTTT | CASSLTRITDTQYF
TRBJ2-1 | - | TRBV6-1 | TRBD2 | TGTGCCAGCAGTGAAGCTCGGCGGGAGGGTAATGAGCAGTTCTTC | CASSEARREGNEQFF
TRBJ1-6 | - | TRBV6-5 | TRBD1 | TGTGCCAGCAGTTACTTCGGGACAGGGAATAATTCACCCCTCCACTTT | CASSYFGTGNNSPLHF
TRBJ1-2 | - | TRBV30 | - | TGTGCCTTTTCGATAGGTTACCAAGGGAATGGCTACACCTTC | CAFSIGYQGNGYTF
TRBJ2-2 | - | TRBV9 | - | TGTGCCAGCAGCCCCCGGACCACCGGCACCGGGGAGCTGTTTTTT | CASSPRTTGTGELFF
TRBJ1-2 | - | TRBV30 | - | TGTGCCTGGTCTTTGGCAGCCATTAACTATGGCTACACCTTC | CAWSLAAINYGYTF
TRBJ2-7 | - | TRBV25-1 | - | TGTGCCAGCAGTGAATCTCTCTCCGGCGGGATATACGAGCAGTACTTC | CASSESLSGGIYEQYF
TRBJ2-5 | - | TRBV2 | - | TGTGCCAGCAGAAGAAATCAAGAGACCCAGTACTTC | CASRRNQETQYF
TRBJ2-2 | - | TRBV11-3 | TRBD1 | TGTGCCAGCAGCACAGGGGGCGGCACCGGGGAGCTGTTTTTT | CASSTGGGTGELFF
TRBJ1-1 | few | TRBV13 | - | TGTGCCAGCAGCTTGCTGGACACTGAAGCTTTCTTT | CASSLLDTEAFF
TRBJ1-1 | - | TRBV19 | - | TGTGCCAGTACGGCAGGGCTAGGAACTGAAGCTTTCTTT | CASTAGLGTEAFF
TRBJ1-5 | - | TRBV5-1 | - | TGCGCCAGCAGCCAAGGGCCTAGCAATCAGCCCCAGCATTTT | CASSQGPSNQPQHF
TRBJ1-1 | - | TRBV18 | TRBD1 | TGTGCCAGCTCGCCGGGACAGGGGACGTTCGGCACTGAAGCTTTCTTT | CASSPGQGTFGTEAFF
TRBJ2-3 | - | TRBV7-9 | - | TGTGCCAGCAGCTCTGGGTGGGATACGCAGTATTTT | CASSSGWDTQYF
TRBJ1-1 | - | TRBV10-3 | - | TGTGCCATCAGTGACCCAGGGACTTCCACTGAAGCTTTCTTT | CAISDPGTSTEAFF
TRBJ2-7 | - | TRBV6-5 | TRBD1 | TGTGCCAGCAGTTACGTTAGGGGGCCATCCGATAGCGAGCAGTACTTC | CASSYVRGPSDSEQYF
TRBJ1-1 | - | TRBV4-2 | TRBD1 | TGTGCCAGCAGCCTTTGGACAGGGCAGAACACTGAAGCTTTCTTT | CASSLWTGQNTEAFF